This passage covers 18 T cell receptor beta chains from one sample sequenced in a study of T cell responses to AZD1222 COVID-19 vaccine. TCRdb's table, derived via immunoSEQ multiplex PCR, lists solely in-frame clones and lacks some. The sample lists roughly 100,000 clones, around 90% occurring once. Source: peripheral blood, taken on day 0 of AZD1222 vaccination. The receptors were sampled from an adult in good health.

This chain connects TRBV11-2 to TRBJ1-4, with 7 bases that match TRBD1. Unmatched junction bases numbered 2, after V lost 4 bases and J lost 0 bases. Germline CDR1 is SGHAT and CDR2 is FQNNGV. This CDR3 contains 15 residues. This chain's CDR3 is CASSSGQATNEKLFF. The CDR3 DNA reads TGTGCCAGCAGCTCCGGACAGGCAACTAATGAAAAACTGTTTTTT.

This clone was found once. This chain links TRBV7-8 with TRBJ2-5; 10 positions match TRBD2. The CDR3 extends over 16 amino acids. Germline trimming cut 0 bases from V and 1 base from J; bases unmatched to any gene: 2. Germline V lookup: CDR1 SGHVS, CDR2 FQNEAQ. Here the CDR3 reads CASSLARLAGQETQYF. The CDR3 DNA is TGTGCCAGCAGCTTAGCAAGACTAGCGGGCCAAGAGACCCAGTACTTC.

The chain couples TRBV3-1 (or the pseudogene TRBV3-2) to TRBJ2-3; D is uncertain. Per germline, CDR1 LGHDT and CDR2 YNNKEL (reference sequence). Trimming pared 1 base from V and 6 bases from J, leaving 14 bases between. The CDR3 consists of 15 residues. CDR3 sequence (DNA): TGTGCCAGCAGCCAAGCACTCCGACAAGGTGATACGCAGTATTTT. Protein product: CASSQALRQGDTQYF.

This clone came up once. The V gene is TRBV19, the J gene TRBJ1-1; D uncertain. The germline V gene has CDR1 LNHDA and CDR2 SQIVND (reference sequence). The CDR3 totals 15 residues. The V end lost 0 bases, the J end lost 1 base, and 9 bases lay between the germline ends. The CDR3 bases are TGTGCCAGTAGTATAGATGCAAGCAGGAACACTGAAGCTTTCTTT. Translation: CASSIDASRNTEAFF.

The rearrangement links TRBV6-4 to TRBJ1-6, with D maybe TRBD1 (5 bases). The CDR3 extends over 15 amino acids. Germline loops: CDR1 MRHNA, CDR2 SNTAGT. V lost 4 bases to trimming and J lost 7 bases, with 14 bases between them. In DNA form, the CDR3 reads TGTGCCAGCAGTGGGATTGGGGGACCCAATTCACCCCTCCACTTT. Its protein product is CASSGIGGPNSPLHF.

The chain links TRBV6-1 to TRBJ2-1; 8 bases are a match to TRBD2. This CDR3 contains 16 residues. Per germline, CDR1 MNHNS and CDR2 SASEGT. V was clipped by 4 bases and J by 5 bases; unmatched bases: 10. The DNA for the CDR3 is TGTGCCAGCAGTGCGATCCTAGCGGGCGACAACAATGAGCAGTTCTTC. This translates into CASSAILAGDNNEQFF.

The chain links TRBV29-1 to TRBJ2-5; D is unclear. Germline CDR1 is SQVTM and CDR2 is ANQGSEA. Trimming removed 4 bases at V and 5 bases at J, with 5 bases between. This CDR3 region has 10 residues. CDR3: CSVGTETQYF. CDR3 DNA: TGCAGCGTTGGGACGGAGACCCAGTACTTC.

J is TRBJ1-1 and V is TRBV6-2 or TRBV6-3; TRBD1 matches 8 bases. V dropped 6 bases and J dropped 7; count of bases not matched to a gene: 16. Germline V CDR1 and CDR2: MNHEY, SVGEGT. CDR3 length equals 16 residues. The CDR3 sequence: CASSPHGQGISNEAFF. CDR3 bases: TGTGCCAGCAGCCCCCACGGACAGGGTATATCTAATGAAGCTTTCTTT.

The chain links TRBV4-1 to TRBJ1-4; no clear D gene. Germline CDR1 and CDR2: MGHRA and YSYEKL. This CDR3 comprises 18 residues. The V and J ends lost 4 bases and 0 bases respectively, with 18 bases between them. The CDR3 spells CASSPYGAPVATNEKLFF. Written as DNA, the CDR3 is TGCGCCAGCAGCCCATACGGAGCCCCCGTTGCAACTAATGAAAAACTGTTTTTT.

V gene TRBV20-1 combines with J gene TRBJ1-1; the D is unclear. The germline V gene has CDR1 DFQATT and CDR2 SNEGSKA (reference sequence). V lost 0 bases, J lost 11 bases, and 10 bases lay in between. This CDR3 has 11 amino acids. The CDR3 reads CSARDFKEAFF. In nucleotides, the CDR3 is TGCAGTGCTAGAGATTTCAAGGAGGCTTTCTTT.

The V and J genes are TRBV13 and TRBJ2-7; perhaps TRBD1 as D (6 bases). V was clipped by 3 bases and J by 4 bases, with 16 bases between them. CDR3 size: 15 residues. CDR1 PRHDT and CDR2 FYEKMQ come from the germline V gene (reference sequence). The DNA for the CDR3 is TGTGCCAGCAGCTTCCAGGGGACAACCGATTACGAGCAGTACTTC. It yields the protein CASSFQGTTDYEQYF. The full variable domain, completed using reference TRBV13 and TRBJ2-7, is AAGVIQSPRHLIKEKRETATLKCYPIPRHDTVYWYQQGPGQDPQFLISFYEKMQSDKGSIPDRFSAQQFSDYHSELNMSSLELGDSALYFCASSFQGTTDYEQYFGPGTRLTVT.

The chain is built from TRBV6-5 and TRBJ1-6; 11 bases map to TRBD1. V shed 4 bases, J shed 7 bases, and the junction held 3 bases outside the gene matches. The CDR3 is 15 residues long. Germline CDR1 and CDR2: MNHEY and SVGAGI. DNA for the CDR3: TGTGCCAGCAGTTGGACAGGGGGCGGGAATTCACCCCTCCACTTT. Amino acid sequence: CASSWTGGGNSPLHF.

V and J are TRBV5-1 and TRBJ1-6; unclear D gene. The CDR3 loop spans 12 amino acids. The germline V gene encodes CDR1 SGHRS and CDR2 YFSETQ. V was cut by 2 bases and J by 7 bases, with 4 bases left in between. CDR3 sequence (DNA): TGCGCCAGCAGCTTTGACAATTCACCCCTCCACTTT. Its protein is CASSFDNSPLHF.

This chain uses TRBV19 with TRBJ1-5; the D gene is possibly TRBD1 (6 bases). The CDR3 runs 15 residues. Trimming left V 7 bases short and J 3 bases short, with 16 bases between. Per germline, CDR1 LNHDA and CDR2 SQIVND (reference sequence). The CDR3 spells CASIPRDNNNQPQHF. CDR3 sequence (DNA): TGTGCCAGTATACCCCGGGACAACAACAATCAGCCCCAGCATTTT.

This chain uses TRBV9 with TRBJ2-7; no reliable D call. Germline V CDR1 and CDR2: SGDLS, YYNGEE. V was clipped by 0 bases and J by 1 base, with 5 bases between them. This CDR3 contains 13 residues. The CDR3 DNA reads TGTGCCAGCAGCGTAGAAGGGTCCTACGAGCAGTACTTC. Its protein is CASSVEGSYEQYF. The whole variable domain, remainder taken from reference TRBV9 and TRBJ2-7, is DSGVTQTPKHLITATGQRVTLRCSPRSGDLSVYWYQQSLDQGLQFLIQYYNGEERAKGNILERFSAQQFPDLHSELNLSSLELGDSALYFCASSVEGSYEQYFGPGTRLTVT.

V and J are TRBV10-3 and TRBJ1-4, with TRBD1 matching over 8 bases. The CDR3 covers 13 residues. The V segment lost 6 bases and the J segment 7 bases; nucleotides outside the gene matches: 4. The V gene's germline CDR1 is ENHRY and CDR2 SYGVKD. The CDR3 DNA sequence: TGTGCCATCAGAGGACAGGGCTCTGAAAAACTGTTTTTT. Its protein is CAIRGQGSEKLFF.

This chain links TRBV2 with TRBJ1-1; 8 bases line up with TRBD1. V lost 5 bases to trimming and J lost 4 bases; unmatched junction nucleotides: 9. Germline CDR1 reads SNHLY; CDR2 reads FYNNEI. This CDR3 has 15 residues. The CDR3 protein is CASSWGITGGTEAFF. CDR3 in DNA: TGTGCCAGCAGTTGGGGGATAACAGGGGGCACTGAAGCTTTCTTT.

V is TRBV6-1 and J is TRBJ1-6; no clear D. The CDR3 totals 17 residues. Trimming stripped 4 bases from V and 0 bases from J, with 13 bases between. CDR1 and CDR2 from the germline V gene are MNHNS and SASEGT. The CDR3 is CASSVPPLTSYNSPLHF. The CDR3 coding sequence is TGTGCCAGCAGTGTTCCACCTTTGACCTCCTATAATTCACCCCTCCACTTT.